The clone carrying this TCR beta chain has a handful of counts. Antigen specificity is unknown. The sample is drawn from a study of CD8 T cells in ankylosing spondylitis. Study observations and caveats: According to the report, clones linked to the disease were significantly enriched in matched synovial fluid samples taken from ankylosing spondylitis patients. In peripheral blood, disease-linked CD8+ clones occurred at relatively low frequencies. In reactive arthritis synovial fluid and blood, some motif variants had been reported before. Made up of about eight highly homologous variants, a TCR beta motif appeared characteristic of ankylosing spondylitis blood.

The CDR3 spans 17 residues. Germline CDR1 is SGHTA and CDR2 is FQGNSA. Unmatched junction bases numbered 7, after V lost 5 bases and J lost 5 bases. Quantitative barcoded 5'-RACE was used to prepare TCR beta libraries. A single record per CDR3 protein comes from TCRdb applying MiXCR to the 5' RACE reads. The table has 700,000 to 1,000,000 distinct CDR3 sequences, approximately 10% seen once; the top ten hold approximately 0.5%. This TCR derives from a male donor with ankylosing spondylitis. Sample: blood, either unsorted or a sorted T cell fraction (not recorded which). The chain couples TRBV7-2 to TRBJ2-2, with 14 bases aligning to TRBD2. CDR3 region: CASSKTGTSGRTGELFF. The CDR3 region has the DNA TGTGCCAGCAGCAAAACCGGGACTAGCGGGAGAACCGGGGAGCTGTTTTTT.